The T cell receptor (beta chain) described here comes from a study of T cell repertoires in ileal Crohn's disease. About the study: Operated complications were stricturing disease (roughly 60%) and penetrating disease (about 40%). M6 samples are neoterminal ileum biopsies from postoperative colonoscopy.

TCRdb's table, derived via immunoSEQ multiplex PCR, lists solely in-frame clones and lacks some. In the table there are 10,000 to 15,000 clones, 80% to 90% of which are singletons. Time point meaning: neoterminal ileum biopsy at postoperative endoscopy, about 6 months after surgery. Losses at the gene ends were 1 base for V and 7 bases for J; bases not matched to a gene: 8. Germline V gene sequence: CDR1 SGHAT, CDR2 FQNNGV. The CDR3 spans 16 residues. The sequence derives from an adult with Crohn's disease. The V gene is TRBV11-2, the J gene TRBJ2-1; 9 bases map to TRBD2. Sequencing was performed on ileal tissue. The CDR3 DNA is TGTGCCAGCAGCTTAGTTCGCGCTAGCGGGGAAAATGAGCAGTTCTTC. Its protein is CASSLVRASGENEQFF.